This T cell receptor (beta chain) derives from a study of blood T cell repertoires in COVID-19. Across the study: From T cells, B-cell-depleted T cells, or PBMCs came the material, which was cDNA or gDNA.

Assay: immunoSEQ multiplex PCR; the TCRdb copy retains only in-frame clones and omits some. The sample shows approximately 88,000 clones, 80% of them seen only once. This clone was counted only a few times. Unmatched junction bases numbered 7, after V lost 3 bases and J lost 1 base. Germline lookup yields CDR1 LGHNA and CDR2 YNFKEQ. The CDR3 runs 17 residues. Sequencing input: peripheral blood. The source of this sequence is a woman of 80 years or more with acute or convalescent COVID-19. The V gene is TRBV4-2, the J gene TRBJ2-7, with 12 bases fitting TRBD2. This CDR3 is CASSQPPGLAGSYEQYF. In nucleotides, the CDR3 is TGTGCCAGCAGCCAGCCCCCGGGACTAGCGGGTTCCTACGAGCAGTACTTC.